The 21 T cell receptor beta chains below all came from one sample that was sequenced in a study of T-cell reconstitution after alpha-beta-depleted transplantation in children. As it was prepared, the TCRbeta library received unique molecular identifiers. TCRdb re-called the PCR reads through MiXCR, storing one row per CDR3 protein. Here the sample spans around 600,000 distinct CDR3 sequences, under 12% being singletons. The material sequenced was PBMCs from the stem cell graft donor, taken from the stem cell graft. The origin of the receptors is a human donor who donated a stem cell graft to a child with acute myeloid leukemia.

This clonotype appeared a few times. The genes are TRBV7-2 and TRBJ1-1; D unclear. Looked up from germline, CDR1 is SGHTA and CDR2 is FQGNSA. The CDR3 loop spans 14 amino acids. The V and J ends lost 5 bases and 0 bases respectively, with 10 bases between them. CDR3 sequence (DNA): TGTGCCAGCAGCCAAACTACAGTGAACACTGAAGCTTTCTTT. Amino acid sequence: CASSQTTVNTEAFF.

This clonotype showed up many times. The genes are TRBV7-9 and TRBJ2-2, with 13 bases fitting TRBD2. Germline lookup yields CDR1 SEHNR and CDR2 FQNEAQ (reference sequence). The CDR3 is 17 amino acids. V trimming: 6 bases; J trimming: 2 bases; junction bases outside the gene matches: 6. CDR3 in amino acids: CASRPGLAGDNTGELFF. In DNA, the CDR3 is TGTGCCAGCAGACCAGGACTAGCGGGAGACAACACCGGGGAGCTGTTTTTT.

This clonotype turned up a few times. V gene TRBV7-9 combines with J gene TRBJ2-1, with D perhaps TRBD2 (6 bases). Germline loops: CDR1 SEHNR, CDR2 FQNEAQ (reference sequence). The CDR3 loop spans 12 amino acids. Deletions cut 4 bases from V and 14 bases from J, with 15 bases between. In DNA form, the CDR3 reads TGTGCCAGCAGCTCCCTCGGGACTCTGGAGTTCTTC. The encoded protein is CASSSLGTLEFF.

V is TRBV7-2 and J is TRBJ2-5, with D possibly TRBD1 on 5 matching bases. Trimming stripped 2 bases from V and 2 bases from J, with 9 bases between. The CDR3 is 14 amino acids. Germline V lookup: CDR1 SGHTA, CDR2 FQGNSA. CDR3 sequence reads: CASSLKAGQETQYF. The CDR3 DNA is TGTGCCAGCAGCTTAAAGGCAGGGCAAGAGACCCAGTACTTC.

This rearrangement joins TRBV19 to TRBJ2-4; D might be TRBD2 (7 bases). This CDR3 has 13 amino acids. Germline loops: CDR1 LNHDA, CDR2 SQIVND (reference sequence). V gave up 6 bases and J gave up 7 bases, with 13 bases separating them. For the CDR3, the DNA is TGTGCCAGTAGAGAACAGGGAGGGAACATTCAGTACTTC. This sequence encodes CASREQGGNIQYF.

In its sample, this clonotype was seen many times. DNA of the CDR3: TGTGCCAGCACCTCACTAGCGGGAGGGCTTCCAAGCACAGATACGCAGTATTTT. Its translation is CASTSLAGGLPSTDTQYF. The chain uses TRBV6-1 and TRBJ2-3, with 13 positions matching TRBD2. V was clipped by 7 bases and J by 0 bases; unmatched bases: 10. Germline assignment: CDR1 MNHNS and CDR2 SASEGT. The length of the CDR3 is 18 residues.

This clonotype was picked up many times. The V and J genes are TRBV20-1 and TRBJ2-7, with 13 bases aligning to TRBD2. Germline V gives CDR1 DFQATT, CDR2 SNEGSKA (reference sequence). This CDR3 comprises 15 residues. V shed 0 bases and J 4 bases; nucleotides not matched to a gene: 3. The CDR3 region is CSARDLGLAGYEQYF. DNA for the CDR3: TGCAGTGCTAGAGATTTGGGACTAGCGGGATACGAGCAGTACTTC.

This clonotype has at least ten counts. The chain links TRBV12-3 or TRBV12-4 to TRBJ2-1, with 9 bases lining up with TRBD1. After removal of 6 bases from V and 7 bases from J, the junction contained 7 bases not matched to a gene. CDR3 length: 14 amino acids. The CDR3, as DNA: TGTGCCAGCAGGACAGGGGGTTCGGCAAATGAGCAGTTCTTC. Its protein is CASRTGGSANEQFF.

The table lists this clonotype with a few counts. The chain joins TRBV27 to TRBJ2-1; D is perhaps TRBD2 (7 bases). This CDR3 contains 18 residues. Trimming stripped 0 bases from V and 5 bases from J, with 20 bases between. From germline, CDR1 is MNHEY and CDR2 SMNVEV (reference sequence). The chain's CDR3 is CASSLSPQQGTINNEQFF. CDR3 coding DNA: TGTGCCAGCAGTTTATCCCCACAGCAGGGGACTATAAACAATGAGCAGTTCTTC.

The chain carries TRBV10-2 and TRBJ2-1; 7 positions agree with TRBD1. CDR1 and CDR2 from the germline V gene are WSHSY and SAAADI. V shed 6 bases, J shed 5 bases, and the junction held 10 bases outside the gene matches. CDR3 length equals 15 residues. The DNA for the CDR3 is TGCGCCAGCAGAAACAGGGGCTCCCGTAACAATGAGCAGTTCTTC. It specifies CASRNRGSRNNEQFF.

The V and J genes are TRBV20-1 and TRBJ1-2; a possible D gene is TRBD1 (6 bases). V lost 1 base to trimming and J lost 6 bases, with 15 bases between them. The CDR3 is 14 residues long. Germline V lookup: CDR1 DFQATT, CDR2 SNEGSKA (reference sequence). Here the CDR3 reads CSARAQGRRDGYTF. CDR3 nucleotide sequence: TGCAGTGCTAGAGCTCAGGGGCGGAGGGATGGCTACACCTTC.

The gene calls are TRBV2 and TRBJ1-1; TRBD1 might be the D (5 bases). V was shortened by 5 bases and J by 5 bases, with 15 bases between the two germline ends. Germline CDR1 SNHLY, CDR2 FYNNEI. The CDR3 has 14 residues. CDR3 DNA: TGTGCCAGCAGTTTGACAGTCTCGGGGACTGAAGCTTTCTTT. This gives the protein CASSLTVSGTEAFF.

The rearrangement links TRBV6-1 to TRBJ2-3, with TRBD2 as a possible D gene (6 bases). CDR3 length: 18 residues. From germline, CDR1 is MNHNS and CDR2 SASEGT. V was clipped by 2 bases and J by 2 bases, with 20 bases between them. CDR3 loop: CASSESFSGEGNTDTQYF. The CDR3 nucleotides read TGTGCCAGCAGTGAATCTTTTTCGGGAGAGGGGAACACAGATACGCAGTATTTT.

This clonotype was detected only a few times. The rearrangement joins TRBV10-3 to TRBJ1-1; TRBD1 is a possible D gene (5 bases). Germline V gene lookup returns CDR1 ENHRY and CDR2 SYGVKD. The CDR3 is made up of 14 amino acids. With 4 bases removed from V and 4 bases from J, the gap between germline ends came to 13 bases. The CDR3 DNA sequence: TGTGCCATCAGTGTTGCACAGCAGGGCACTGAAGCTTTCTTT. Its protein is CAISVAQQGTEAFF.

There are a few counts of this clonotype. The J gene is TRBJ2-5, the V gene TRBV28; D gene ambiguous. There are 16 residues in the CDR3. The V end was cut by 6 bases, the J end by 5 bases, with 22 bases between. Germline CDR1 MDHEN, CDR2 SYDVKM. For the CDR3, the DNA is TGTGCCAGCAGCAATACCGCTTTGGGTTTTGGGGAGACCCAGTACTTC. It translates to CASSNTALGFGETQYF.

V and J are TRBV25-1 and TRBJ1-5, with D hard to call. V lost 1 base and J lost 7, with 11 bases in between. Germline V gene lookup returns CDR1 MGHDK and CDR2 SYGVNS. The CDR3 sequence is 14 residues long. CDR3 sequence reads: CASSESKGWQPQHF. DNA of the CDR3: TGTGCCAGCAGTGAATCAAAGGGATGGCAGCCCCAGCATTTT. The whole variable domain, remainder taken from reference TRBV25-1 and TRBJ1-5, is EADIYQTPRYLVIGTGKKITLECSQTMGHDKMYWYQQDPGMELHLIHYSYGVNSTEKGDLSSESTVSRIRTEHFPLTLESARPSHTSQYLCASSESKGWQPQHFGDGTRLSIL.

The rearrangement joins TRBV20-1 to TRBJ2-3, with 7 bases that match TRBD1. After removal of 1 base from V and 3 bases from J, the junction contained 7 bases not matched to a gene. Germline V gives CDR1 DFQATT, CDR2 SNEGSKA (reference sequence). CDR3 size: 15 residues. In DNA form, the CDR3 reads TGCAGTGCTAGAGGGCCAGGGGGAATGACAGATACGCAGTATTTT. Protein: CSARGPGGMTDTQYF.

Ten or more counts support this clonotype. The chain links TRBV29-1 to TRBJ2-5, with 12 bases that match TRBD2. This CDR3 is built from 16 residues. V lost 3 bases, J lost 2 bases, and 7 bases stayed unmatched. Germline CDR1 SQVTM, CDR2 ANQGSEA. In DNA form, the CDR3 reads TGCAGCGTTGATGGTCTAGCGGGAGGGCTGCAAGAGACCCAGTACTTC. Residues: CSVDGLAGGLQETQYF.

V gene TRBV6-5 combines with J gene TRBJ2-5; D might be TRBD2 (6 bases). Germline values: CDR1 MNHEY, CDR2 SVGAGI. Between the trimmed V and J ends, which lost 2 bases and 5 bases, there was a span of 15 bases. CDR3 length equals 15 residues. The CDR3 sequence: CASSYAGIKGETQYF. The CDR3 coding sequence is TGTGCCAGCAGTTACGCGGGGATAAAGGGGGAGACCCAGTACTTC.

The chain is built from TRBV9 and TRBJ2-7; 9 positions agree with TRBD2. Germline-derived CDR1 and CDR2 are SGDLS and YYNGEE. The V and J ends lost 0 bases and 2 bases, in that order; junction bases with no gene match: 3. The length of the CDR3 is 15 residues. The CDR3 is CASSVGASGAYEQYF. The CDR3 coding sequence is TGTGCCAGCAGCGTAGGGGCTAGCGGGGCCTACGAGCAGTACTTC.

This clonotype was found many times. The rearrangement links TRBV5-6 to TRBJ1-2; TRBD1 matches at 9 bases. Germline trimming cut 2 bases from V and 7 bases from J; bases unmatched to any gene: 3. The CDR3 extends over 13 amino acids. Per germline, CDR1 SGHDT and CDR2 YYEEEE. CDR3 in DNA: TGTGCCAGCAGCTTTGGGACAGGGTTTGGCTACACCTTC. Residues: CASSFGTGFGYTF.